This TCR beta chain is from a study of beta chain features in type 1 diabetes. Across the whole study: Age, gender and cell yields were alike across patients and healthy donors.

The CDR3 is 11 residues long. J was trimmed by 4 bases and V by 6 bases; bases with no gene match: 0. In germline, CDR1 is DFQATT, CDR2 SNEGSKA (reference sequence). Study conclusions and caveats: Naive, central memory and regulatory TCRB repertoires appeared more similar among patients than healthy donors. VDJ junctions from patients with type 1 diabetes contained fewer insertions and more deletions. Researchers report that Type 1 diabetes patients had moderately but significantly shorter TCRB CDR3s across all four CD4+ subsets.

A word on this clone: Its antigen is unknown.

Expressed TCRB transcripts were sequenced because the entire RNA isolate underwent reverse transcription. Sequenced by immunoSEQ multiplex PCR; TCRdb stores in-frame clones only, minus some. The sample shows some 270,000 clones, roughly a tenth of them seen only once. Using CD45RO/CCR7/CD25/CD127/CD95/CD27, CD4+ naive, central memory, regulatory and stem cell-like memory cells were sorted. This clonotype was sampled from a man aged 30-40 years with type 1 diabetes. Sequenced input: naive CD4+ T cells from blood. The chain recombines TRBV20-1 with TRBJ1-2, with 9 bases matching TRBD1. The CDR3 loop is CSADRGYGYTF. The DNA for the CDR3 is TGCAGTGCGGACAGGGGCTATGGCTACACCTTC.